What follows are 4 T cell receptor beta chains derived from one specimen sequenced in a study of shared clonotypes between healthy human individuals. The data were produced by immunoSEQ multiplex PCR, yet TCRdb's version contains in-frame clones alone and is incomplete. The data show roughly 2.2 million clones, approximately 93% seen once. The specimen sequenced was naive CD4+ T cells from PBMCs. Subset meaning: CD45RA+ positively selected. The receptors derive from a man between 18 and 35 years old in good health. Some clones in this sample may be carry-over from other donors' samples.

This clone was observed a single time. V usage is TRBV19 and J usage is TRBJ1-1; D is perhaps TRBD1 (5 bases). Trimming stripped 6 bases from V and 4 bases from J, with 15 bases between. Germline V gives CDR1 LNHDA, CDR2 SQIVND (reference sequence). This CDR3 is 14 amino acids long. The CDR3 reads CASRVGLYRTEAFF. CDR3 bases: TGTGCCAGTAGAGTGGGACTCTACCGCACTGAAGCTTTCTTT.

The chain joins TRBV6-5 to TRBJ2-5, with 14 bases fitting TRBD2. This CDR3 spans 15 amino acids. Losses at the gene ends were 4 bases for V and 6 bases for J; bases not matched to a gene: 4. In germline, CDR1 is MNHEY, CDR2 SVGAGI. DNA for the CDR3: TGTGCCAGCAGTTCCGGGACTAGCGGGAGTCAGACCCAGTACTTC. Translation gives CASSSGTSGSQTQYF.

The CDR3 DNA sequence: TGTGCCAGCAGCCCCCTCGGACAGGGCGCGCTGGGTGGCTACACCTTC. Protein sequence: CASSPLGQGALGGYTF. The J gene is TRBJ1-2, the V gene TRBV9; 8 nucleotides line up with TRBD1. The CDR3 consists of 16 residues. V lost 4 bases to trimming and J lost 7 bases; unmatched junction nucleotides: 15. CDR1 and CDR2 (germline): SGDLS, YYNGEE.

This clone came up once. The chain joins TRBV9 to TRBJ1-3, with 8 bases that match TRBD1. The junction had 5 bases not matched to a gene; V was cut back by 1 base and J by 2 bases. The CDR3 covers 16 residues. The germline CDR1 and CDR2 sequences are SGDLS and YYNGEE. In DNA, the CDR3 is TGTGCCAGCAGCGTAACCGGACAGGGCGCTGGAAACACCATATATTTT. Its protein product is CASSVTGQGAGNTIYF.